This paragraph reports one T cell receptor beta chain. Its antigen is not identified. The CDR3 runs 16 residues. The trim removed 1 base at V and 6 bases at J, leaving 12 bases unmatched. Germline CDR1 is SGHTA and CDR2 is FQGNSA. The sample comes from a study of T-cell reconstitution after alpha-beta-depleted transplantation in children. Whole-study findings and limits: Surviving recipient T cells and thymic progenitors produced the high day-60 TCRbeta diversity seen in some patients. One year post-transplant, T-cell counts and diversity were largely derived from T cells produced anew. At around two months after transplant, the alpha-beta T cells were reportedly derived from several hundred expanded clones that came from non-depleted graft cells.

Preparation of the TCRbeta library involved a method that used unique molecular identifiers. TCRdb re-called the PCR reads with MiXCR, one entry per CDR3 protein. Of about 300,000 distinct CDR3 sequences listed, 6.5% to 9% were seen once; the top ten hold around 10%. This chain connects TRBV7-2 to TRBJ2-7; the match to TRBD2 covers 7 bases. The specimen was peripheral blood, collected 360 days after TCRalphabeta/CD19-depleted stem cell transplant. This clonotype was obtained from a female patient between 2 and 10 years old who had a stem cell transplant for Fanconi anemia, so the T cells may come from the graft donor. In DNA, the CDR3 is TGTGCCAGCAGCTTAGGGCTGTTCGGCGGGAGTCGCGAGCAGTACTTC. It codes for CASSLGLFGGSREQYF. Supplemented by reference TRBV7-2 and TRBJ2-7, the full variable domain reads GAGVSQSPSNKVTEKGKDVELRCDPISGHTALYWYRQSLGQGLEFLIYFQGNSAPDKSGLPSDRFSAERTGGSVSTLTIQRTQQEDSAVYLCASSLGLFGGSREQYFGPGTRLTVT.